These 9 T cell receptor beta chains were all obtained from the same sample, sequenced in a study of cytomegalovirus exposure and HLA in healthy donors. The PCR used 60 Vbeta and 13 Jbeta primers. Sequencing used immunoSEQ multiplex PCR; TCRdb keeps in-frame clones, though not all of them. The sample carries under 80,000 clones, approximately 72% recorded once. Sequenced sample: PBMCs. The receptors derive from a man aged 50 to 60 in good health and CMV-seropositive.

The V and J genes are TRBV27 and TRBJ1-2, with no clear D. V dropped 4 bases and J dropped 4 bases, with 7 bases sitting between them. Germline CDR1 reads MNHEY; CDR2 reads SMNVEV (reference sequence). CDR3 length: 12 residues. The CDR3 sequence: CASSYAGYGYTF. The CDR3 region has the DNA TGTGCCAGCAGTTATGCGGGCTATGGCTACACCTTC.

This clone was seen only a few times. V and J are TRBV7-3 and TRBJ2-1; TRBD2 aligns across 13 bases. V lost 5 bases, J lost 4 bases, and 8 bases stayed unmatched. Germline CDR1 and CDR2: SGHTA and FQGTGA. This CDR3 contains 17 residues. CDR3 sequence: CASSLGTSGTPYNEQFF. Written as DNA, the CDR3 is TGTGCCAGCAGCCTTGGGACTAGCGGGACCCCTTACAATGAGCAGTTCTTC.

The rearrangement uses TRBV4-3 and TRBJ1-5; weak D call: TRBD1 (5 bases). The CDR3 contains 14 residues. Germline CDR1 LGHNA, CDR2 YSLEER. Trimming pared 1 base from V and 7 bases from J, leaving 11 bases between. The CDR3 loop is CASSQAGGVQPQHF. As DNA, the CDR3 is TGCGCCAGCAGCCAAGCGGGGGGAGTGCAGCCCCAGCATTTT.

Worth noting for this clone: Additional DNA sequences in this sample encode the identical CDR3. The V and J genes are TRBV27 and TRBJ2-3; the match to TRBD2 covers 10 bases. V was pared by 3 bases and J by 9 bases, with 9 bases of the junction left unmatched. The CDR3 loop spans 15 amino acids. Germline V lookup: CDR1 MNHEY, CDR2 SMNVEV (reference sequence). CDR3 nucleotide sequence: TGTGCCAGCAGTTTCGTAAGCGGGAGGGCCGGAACGCAGTATTTT. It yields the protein CASSFVSGRAGTQYF.

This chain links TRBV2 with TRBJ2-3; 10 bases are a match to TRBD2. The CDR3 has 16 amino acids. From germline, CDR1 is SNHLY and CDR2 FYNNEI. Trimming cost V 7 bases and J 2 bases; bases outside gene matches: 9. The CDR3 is CASILPGTSVTDTQYF. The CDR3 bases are TGTGCCAGCATACTACCCGGGACTAGCGTCACAGATACGCAGTATTTT.

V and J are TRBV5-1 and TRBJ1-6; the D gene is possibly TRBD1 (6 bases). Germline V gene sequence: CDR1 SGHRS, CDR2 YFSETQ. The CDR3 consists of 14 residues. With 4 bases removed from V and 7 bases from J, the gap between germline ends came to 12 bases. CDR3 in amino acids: CASSPTGSNSPLHF. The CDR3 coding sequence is TGCGCCAGCAGCCCGACAGGTTCAAATTCACCCCTCCACTTT.

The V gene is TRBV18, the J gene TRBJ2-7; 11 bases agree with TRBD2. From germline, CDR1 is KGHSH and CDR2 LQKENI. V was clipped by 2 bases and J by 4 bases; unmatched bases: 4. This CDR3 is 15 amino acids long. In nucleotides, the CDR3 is TGTGCCAGCTCACCAACTAGCGGGAGTGTTTACGAGCAGTACTTC. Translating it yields CASSPTSGSVYEQYF.

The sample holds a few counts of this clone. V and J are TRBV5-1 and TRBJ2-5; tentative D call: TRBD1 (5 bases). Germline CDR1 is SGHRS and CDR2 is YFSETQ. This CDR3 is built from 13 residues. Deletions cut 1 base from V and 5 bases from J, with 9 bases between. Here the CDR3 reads CASSLMAGETQYF. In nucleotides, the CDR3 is TGCGCCAGCAGCTTGATGGCAGGGGAGACCCAGTACTTC.

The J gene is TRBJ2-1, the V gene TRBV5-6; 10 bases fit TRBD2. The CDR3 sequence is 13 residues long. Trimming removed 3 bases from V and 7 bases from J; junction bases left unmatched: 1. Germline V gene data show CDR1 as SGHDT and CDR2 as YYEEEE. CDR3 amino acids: CASSSLAGNEQFF. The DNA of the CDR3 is TGTGCCAGCAGCTCACTAGCGGGGAATGAGCAGTTCTTC.